Below, 27 T cell receptor beta chains from the same sample are listed, as sequenced in a study of blood T cell repertoires in COVID-19. Data came from immunoSEQ multiplex PCR; TCRdb stores just in-frame clones and leaves some out. The profile shows 200,000 to 250,000 clones, more than 70% of them singletons. The sample comprised PBMCs or T cells enriched from blood (not recorded which). The receptor set was obtained from a woman aged 50 to 65 who had recovered from COVID-19.

This rearrangement joins TRBV27 to TRBJ1-5; D unclear. The germline gives CDR1 MNHEY, CDR2 SMNVEV (reference sequence). Trimming took off 2 bases at V and 0 bases at J, with 8 bases between the two ends. The CDR3 is 15 amino acids. CDR3: CASSLRALSNQPQHF. DNA of the CDR3: TGTGCCAGCAGTTTACGAGCACTTAGCAATCAGCCCCAGCATTTT.

The chain links TRBV11-3 to TRBJ2-1; 10 nucleotides align to TRBD2. Germline loops: CDR1 SGHNT, CDR2 YENEEA. The length of the CDR3 is 15 residues. The V and J ends lost 4 bases and 8 bases, in that order; junction bases with no gene match: 8. The CDR3 protein is CASSSLAGAFDEQFF. CDR3 nucleotides: TGTGCCAGCAGCTCCCTAGCGGGGGCGTTCGATGAGCAGTTCTTC.

This chain links TRBV6-5 with TRBJ1-5; D may be TRBD1 (5 bases). CDR3 length: 16 residues. Trimming pared 2 bases from V and 3 bases from J, leaving 14 bases between. Germline V gives CDR1 MNHEY, CDR2 SVGAGI. CDR3 sequence (DNA): TGTGCCAGCAGTTACAGGATGGCGGGACCCAATCAGCCCCAGCATTTT. Translation gives CASSYRMAGPNQPQHF.

DNA for the CDR3: TGTGCCAGCAGTTGGACTAGCGGACCCGAACCCAATGAGCAGTTCTTC. Protein sequence: CASSWTSGPEPNEQFF. The chain carries TRBV27 and TRBJ2-1; TRBD2 agrees at 10 bases. The V gene's germline CDR1 is MNHEY and CDR2 SMNVEV (reference sequence). The CDR3 has 16 amino acids. V lost 4 bases and J lost 6; bases outside the gene matches: 9.

V is TRBV5-6 and J is TRBJ1-2, with TRBD1 as a possible D gene (6 bases). This CDR3 comprises 13 residues. From germline, CDR1 is SGHDT and CDR2 YYEEEE. The V gene lost 4 bases and the J gene lost 4 bases, with 11 bases spanning the gap. The CDR3 here is CASSAQGIYGYTF. CDR3 bases: TGTGCCAGCAGCGCGCAGGGGATCTATGGCTACACCTTC.

In its sample, this clone was seen once. V gene TRBV6-2 or TRBV6-3 combines with J gene TRBJ1-2, with a tentative D call TRBD1 (5 bases). Per the germline V gene, CDR1 is MNHEY and CDR2 is SVGEGT. The CDR3 sequence is 14 residues long. V lost 2 bases and J 2 bases, leaving 9 bases between the germline ends. CDR3 amino acids: CASSYLGHNYGYTF. The DNA for the CDR3 is TGTGCCAGCAGTTACCTTGGACACAACTATGGCTACACCTTC.

The rearrangement uses TRBV4-2 and TRBJ2-3; D unclear. CDR3 size: 17 residues. Trimming pared 0 bases from V and 0 bases from J, leaving 13 bases between. Germline CDR1 LGHNA, CDR2 YNFKEQ. CDR3 in DNA: TGTGCCAGCAGCCAAGATTTGACGACTTCTAGCACAGATACGCAGTATTTT. Translated: CASSQDLTTSSTDTQYF.

This chain connects TRBV7-3 to TRBJ2-1; TRBD2 is a possible D gene (5 bases). This CDR3 has 14 residues. V was clipped by 5 bases and J by 7 bases, with 15 bases between them. CDR1 is SGHTA, CDR2 FQGTGA, per germline. In nucleotides, the CDR3 is TGTGCCAGCAGCCCCCAACCGGGGATTAATGAGCAGTTCTTC. Protein: CASSPQPGINEQFF.

This chain links TRBV6-5 with TRBJ1-6; tentative D call: TRBD1 (5 bases). The germline gives CDR1 MNHEY, CDR2 SVGAGI. V lost 0 bases, J lost 9 bases, and 15 bases lay in between. The CDR3 is 16 amino acids. The CDR3 DNA sequence: TGTGCCAGCAGTTACTCGAGCAGGAATCAGGGTTCACCCCTCCACTTT. Its translation: CASSYSSRNQGSPLHF.

This clone occurred once. The chain carries TRBV6-2 or TRBV6-3 and TRBJ2-1; D is possibly TRBD2 (5 bases). There are 17 residues in the CDR3. V was clipped by 0 bases and J by 0 bases, with 12 bases between them. Germline CDR1 reads MNHEY; CDR2 reads SVGEGT. CDR3 sequence (DNA): TGTGCCAGCAGTTACTCTCGGAGCGGCCGCTCCTACAATGAGCAGTTCTTC. Translation gives CASSYSRSGRSYNEQFF.

This chain links TRBV14 with TRBJ1-1, with a tentative D call TRBD1 (5 bases). V gave up 4 bases and J gave up 5 bases, with 20 bases separating them. This CDR3 is built from 16 residues. Germline V gives CDR1 SGHDN, CDR2 FVKESK. The CDR3 nucleotides are TGTGCCAGCAGCCCCTCGGGTGGAGGGGACGGGACTGAAGCTTTCTTT. Translated, it gives CASSPSGGGDGTEAFF.

The count of this clone is one. The chain combines TRBV10-1 with TRBJ2-3, with D perhaps matching TRBD1 (6 bases). The CDR3 consists of 17 residues. From germline, CDR1 is WNHNN and CDR2 SYGVQD (reference sequence). V shed 6 bases and J shed 5 bases, with 24 bases lying between them. The CDR3 DNA is TGCGCCAGCAGCGACCTCGGCAGGGGTGATTACGGAGATACGCAGTATTTT. It codes for CASSDLGRGDYGDTQYF.

The gene calls are TRBV7-9 and TRBJ1-2; D is perhaps TRBD1 (5 bases). The CDR3 is 13 amino acids. From germline, CDR1 is SEHNR and CDR2 FQNEAQ (reference sequence). V was shortened by 4 bases and J by 6 bases, with 12 bases between the two germline ends. CDR3 nucleotides: TGTGCCAGCAGCTCGAACGGGGGGGATGGCTACACCTTC. It encodes CASSSNGGDGYTF. The complete variable domain, with remaining parts taken from reference TRBV7-9 and TRBJ1-2, reads DTGVSQNPRHKITKRGQNVTFRCDPISEHNRLYWYRQTLGQGPEFLTYFQNEAQLEKSRLLSDRFSAERPKGSFSTLEIQRTEQGDSAMYLCASSSNGGDGYTFGSGTRLTVV.

The V and J genes are TRBV30 and TRBJ2-1; 9 positions match TRBD1. This CDR3 is built from 15 residues. The junction had 6 bases not matched to a gene; V was cut back by 3 bases and J by 3 bases. CDR1 is GTSNPN, CDR2 SVGIG, per germline (reference sequence). The CDR3 sequence is CAWRQTGGGYNEQFF. Here the CDR3 DNA reads TGTGCCTGGAGACAAACAGGGGGCGGCTACAATGAGCAGTTCTTC.

The chain carries TRBV6-2 or TRBV6-3 and TRBJ2-1; TRBD1 matches at 8 bases. This CDR3 spans 15 amino acids. J lost 8 bases, V lost 3 bases, and 9 bases had no gene match. CDR1 and CDR2 from the germline V gene are MNHEY and SVGEGT. The CDR3 is CASSYWPGGIDEQFF. Here the CDR3 DNA reads TGTGCCAGCAGTTATTGGCCAGGGGGCATCGATGAGCAGTTCTTC.

This sequence joins TRBV4-3 and TRBJ1-2; TRBD1 matches 8 bases. Trimming removed 1 base from V and 2 bases from J; junction bases left unmatched: 3. The CDR3 spans 15 residues. Germline V gene sequence: CDR1 LGHNA, CDR2 YSLEER. The DNA for the CDR3 is TGCGCCAGCAGCCAAGGGACAGGGTCGAACTATGGCTACACCTTC. This gives the protein CASSQGTGSNYGYTF.

The chain joins TRBV7-2 to TRBJ2-5; 10 nucleotides match TRBD1. With 5 bases clipped from V and 6 bases from J, the junction kept 9 bases outside the gene matches. The CDR3 covers 15 residues. The germline V gene encodes CDR1 SGHTA and CDR2 FQGNSA. The CDR3 region is CASSLDRGLSKTQYF. DNA of the CDR3: TGTGCCAGCAGCCTAGACAGGGGGCTGAGTAAGACCCAGTACTTC.

The V call is TRBV28, the J call TRBJ2-7, with no clear D. This CDR3 has 14 amino acids. The V gene's germline CDR1 is MDHEN and CDR2 SYDVKM. Trimming cost V 6 bases and J 1 base, with 13 bases left between them. This CDR3 reads CASRTGVPSYEQYF. The CDR3 DNA reads TGTGCCAGCAGAACCGGTGTTCCTTCCTACGAGCAGTACTTC.

The chain couples TRBV7-9 to TRBJ1-2; possibly TRBD1 for D (6 bases). CDR3 length: 16 residues. The ends were cut back, 1 base at V and 5 bases at J, with 17 bases in the middle. Germline values: CDR1 SEHNR, CDR2 FQNEAQ (reference sequence). The CDR3 DNA is TGTGCCAGCAGCTTAGTCGGGGGGCTTAAAGGGTATGGCTACACCTTC. It specifies CASSLVGGLKGYGYTF.

This rearrangement joins TRBV5-1 to TRBJ1-4; D is perhaps TRBD1 (5 bases). The germline V gene encodes CDR1 SGHRS and CDR2 YFSETQ. CDR3 length equals 14 residues. V dropped 3 bases and J dropped 7 bases, with 13 bases sitting between them. CDR3 region: CASSSRGAGEKLFF. The CDR3 bases are TGCGCCAGCAGCTCCCGCGGGGCGGGTGAAAAACTGTTTTTT.

This clone was recorded once. V usage is TRBV18 and J usage is TRBJ1-1; D perhaps matches TRBD1 (6 bases). V was shortened by 3 bases and J by 5 bases, with 13 bases between the two germline ends. Germline CDR1 reads KGHSH; CDR2 reads LQKENI. The CDR3 totals 14 residues. This chain's CDR3 is CASSPTGSGTEAFF. The CDR3 coding sequence is TGTGCCAGCTCACCCACAGGGTCCGGGACTGAAGCTTTCTTT.

This chain connects TRBV19 to TRBJ1-2, with D tentatively TRBD1 (6 bases). With 4 bases removed from V and 4 bases from J, the gap between germline ends came to 16 bases. Looked up from germline, CDR1 is LNHDA and CDR2 is SQIVND (reference sequence). CDR3 size: 15 residues. Here the CDR3 reads CASSTRRGGVYGYTF. The CDR3 coding sequence is TGTGCCAGTAGTACAAGGAGGGGGGGTGTCTATGGCTACACCTTC.

V and J are TRBV3-1 (or the pseudogene TRBV3-2) and TRBJ1-2, with D hard to call. The CDR3 sequence is 14 residues long. The V end lost 4 bases, the J end lost 7 bases, and 16 bases lay between the germline ends. From germline, CDR1 is LGHDT and CDR2 YNNKEL (reference sequence). The chain's CDR3 is CASSPPGEWGGYTF. The CDR3 nucleotides are TGTGCCAGCAGCCCTCCCGGGGAGTGGGGTGGCTACACCTTC.

The chain uses TRBV7-2 and TRBJ2-7; the match to TRBD2 covers 8 bases. This CDR3 is built from 16 residues. After removal of 5 bases from V and 0 bases from J, the junction contained 9 bases not matched to a gene. CDR1 SGHTA and CDR2 FQGNSA come from the germline V gene. The chain's CDR3 is CASSPGGTRSSYEQYF. DNA of the CDR3: TGTGCCAGCAGCCCGGGGGGGACTAGAAGCTCCTACGAGCAGTACTTC.

The DNA for the CDR3 is TGTGCCACCAGCCTCCACAACCCTAGTTCTTTCTACAATGAGCAGTTCTTC. This gives the protein CATSLHNPSSFYNEQFF. This chain links TRBV15 with TRBJ2-1; unclear D gene. V was cut by 5 bases and J by 3 bases, with 20 bases left in between. Germline CDR1 and CDR2: LNHNV and YYDKDF (reference sequence). The CDR3 totals 17 residues.

Points on this clone: Additional DNA sequences in this sample encode the identical CDR3. This chain uses TRBV29-1 with TRBJ1-5; D is unresolved. With 4 bases removed from V and 4 bases from J, the gap between germline ends came to 8 bases. Germline-derived CDR1 and CDR2 are SQVTM and ANQGSEA. The CDR3 loop spans 12 amino acids. The CDR3 sequence: CSVGQRNQPQHF. The DNA of the CDR3 is TGCAGCGTTGGTCAGCGAAATCAGCCCCAGCATTTT.

The gene calls are TRBV24-1 and TRBJ2-2; TRBD1 matches 8 bases. The CDR3 is made up of 16 amino acids. J gave up 4 bases and V 3 bases, and 6 bases lay outside the gene matches. CDR1 KGHDR and CDR2 SFDVKD come from the germline V gene. CDR3 sequence (DNA): TGTGCCACCAGTGATGGAGGACAGGGTATCACCGGGGAGCTGTTTTTT. Translating it yields CATSDGGQGITGELFF.